This T cell receptor (beta chain) was sequenced for a study of T cell repertoires in cytomegalovirus infection. Study summary: An indication of both CMV infection and matching HLA type came from public TCR beta signatures.

TCRdb re-called the reads with MiXCR, one entry per CDR3 protein. This sample has about 600,000 distinct CDR3 sequences; approximately 25% occur once, and the top ten carry 8%. CDR3 length: 12 amino acids. Per germline, CDR1 SGHVT and CDR2 SQSDAQ. This clonotype was seen once. A read error may explain this, as a much larger clone is one base away. V and J are TRBV7-4 and TRBJ1-2; D unresolved. The sample was CD8+ T cells from PBMCs. The clonotype was recovered from a human donor in good health (CMV status not recorded). Some clones in this sample may be carry-over from other donors' samples. The CDR3 nucleotides read TGTGCCGGCAGCTCTGTCGACTATGGCTACACCTTC. As protein: CAGSSVDYGYTF.